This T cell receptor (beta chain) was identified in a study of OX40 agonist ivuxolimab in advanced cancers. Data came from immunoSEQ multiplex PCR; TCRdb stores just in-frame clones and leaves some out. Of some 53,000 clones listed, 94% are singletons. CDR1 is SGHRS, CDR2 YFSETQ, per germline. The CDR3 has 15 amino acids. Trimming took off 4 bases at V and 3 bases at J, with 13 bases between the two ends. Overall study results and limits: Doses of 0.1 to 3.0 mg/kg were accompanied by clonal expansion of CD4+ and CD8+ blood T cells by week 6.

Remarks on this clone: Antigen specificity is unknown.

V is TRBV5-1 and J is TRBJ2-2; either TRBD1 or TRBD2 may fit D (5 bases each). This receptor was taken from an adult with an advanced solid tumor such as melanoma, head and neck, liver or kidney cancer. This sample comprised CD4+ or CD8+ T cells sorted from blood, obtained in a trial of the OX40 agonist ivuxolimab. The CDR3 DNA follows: TGCGCCAGCAGCCCCGGGACCAGCTACACCGGGGAGCTGTTTTTT. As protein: CASSPGTSYTGELFF.